Each of the 29 T cell receptor beta chains below was sequenced from the same sample in a study of blood T cell repertoires in COVID-19. Measured with immunoSEQ multiplex PCR; TCRdb has only the in-frame clones, and not every one. The sample holds approximately 150,000 clones, 82% seen once. The sample consisted of PBMCs or T cells enriched from blood (not recorded which). Receptor source: a man between 60 and 75 years old who had recovered from COVID-19.

This chain uses TRBV18 with TRBJ2-1; maybe TRBD2 (6 bases). V was cut by 3 bases and J by 4 bases, with 19 bases left in between. The CDR3 loop spans 17 amino acids. Germline CDR1 KGHSH, CDR2 LQKENI. For the CDR3, the DNA is TGTGCCAGCTCACCCACCGGGAGCCGGGTCCGTTACAATGAGCAGTTCTTC. Translation: CASSPTGSRVRYNEQFF.

The rearrangement uses TRBV7-3 and TRBJ2-5; D might be TRBD2 (5 bases). The germline V and J ends were trimmed by 0 bases and 6 bases, with 11 bases remaining between them. The CDR3 extends over 14 amino acids. Germline CDR1 and CDR2: SGHTA and FQGTGA. The CDR3 reads CASSLTGGRQTQYF. For the CDR3, the DNA is TGTGCCAGCAGCTTAACCGGCGGGCGGCAGACCCAGTACTTC.

The chain carries TRBV28 and TRBJ2-7, with D perhaps matching TRBD2 (6 bases). Trimming shortened V by 3 bases and J by 2 bases, and 11 bases separated the two germline ends. CDR1 MDHEN and CDR2 SYDVKM come from the germline V gene. This CDR3 contains 14 residues. The CDR3 sequence: CASSLGLGTYEQYF. The CDR3 nucleotides are TGTGCCAGCAGTTTGGGACTGGGCACCTACGAGCAGTACTTC. The variable domain in full, completed from reference TRBV28 and TRBJ2-7, reads DVKVTQSSRYLVKRTGEKVFLECVQDMDHENMFWYRQDPGLGLRLIYFSYDVKMKEKGDIPEGYSVSREKKERFSLILESASTNQTSMYLCASSLGLGTYEQYFGPGTRLTVT.

The V and J genes are TRBV28 and TRBJ2-7, with D tentatively TRBD1 (5 bases). The V and J ends lost 2 bases and 4 bases respectively, with 9 bases between them. Looked up from germline, CDR1 is MDHEN and CDR2 is SYDVKM. This CDR3 is built from 13 residues. CDR3 DNA: TGTGCCAGCAGTTTAGGAACAGGTTACGAGCAGTACTTC. It specifies CASSLGTGYEQYF.

V gene TRBV6-5 combines with J gene TRBJ2-2; no clear D. This CDR3 is 14 amino acids long. Germline CDR1 and CDR2: MNHEY and SVGAGI. V lost 6 bases, J lost 0 bases, and 8 bases lay in between. The CDR3, as DNA: TGTGCCAGCAGACAAAACCCGAACACCGGGGAGCTGTTTTTT. This sequence encodes CASRQNPNTGELFF.

The V and J genes are TRBV23-1 and TRBJ2-7, with D maybe TRBD2 (5 bases). TRBV23-1 is an open reading frame, and its role is uncertain. CDR3 length equals 13 residues. The V and J ends lost 8 bases and 2 bases respectively, with 13 bases between them. The CDR3 sequence: CASAPAGTYEQYF. The DNA of the CDR3 is TGCGCCAGCGCCCCTGCGGGCACCTACGAGCAGTACTTC.

This sequence joins TRBV2 and TRBJ2-2; D is unresolved. The CDR3 covers 15 residues. V lost 1 base to trimming and J lost 0 bases, with 6 bases between them. Germline V gene sequence: CDR1 SNHLY, CDR2 FYNNEI. CDR3 protein: CASSEGSTNTGELFF. CDR3 sequence (DNA): TGTGCCAGCAGTGAAGGGAGCACGAACACCGGGGAGCTGTTTTTT.

This clone was observed once. The chain carries TRBV23-1 and TRBJ2-1; 9 nucleotides match TRBD1. TRBV23-1 counts as an open reading frame of uncertain function. The junction had 20 bases not matched to a gene; V was cut back by 0 bases and J by 8 bases. The CDR3 loop spans 20 amino acids. CDR3 amino acids: CASSQSGTGLTPSGPHEQFF. Here the CDR3 DNA reads TGCGCCAGCAGTCAATCCGGGACAGGGTTAACCCCCAGTGGACCCCATGAGCAGTTCTTC.

J is TRBJ2-3 and V is TRBV7-3; TRBD2 matches at 7 bases. V dropped 5 bases and J dropped 9; count of bases not matched to a gene: 11. CDR1 and CDR2 from the germline V gene are SGHTA and FQGTGA. This CDR3 contains 14 residues. The CDR3 DNA follows: TGTGCCAGCAGCGTTAGCGGGCCCATTCAAACGCAGTATTTT. Its translation: CASSVSGPIQTQYF. Full variable domain (outside the CDR3, taken from reference TRBV7-3 and TRBJ2-3): GAGVSQTPSNKVTEKGKYVELRCDPISGHTALYWYRQSLGQGPEFLIYFQGTGAADDSGLPNDRFFAVRPEGSVSTLKIQRTERGDSAVYLCASSVSGPIQTQYFGPGTRLTVL.

This chain links TRBV5-1 with TRBJ2-1; TRBD2 aligns across 13 bases. V lost 4 bases and J lost 7; bases outside the gene matches: 17. This CDR3 is 19 amino acids long. CDR1 SGHRS and CDR2 YFSETQ come from the germline V gene. The CDR3 DNA is TGCGCCAGCAGCCCCGGGACTAGCGGGACCCCCTGGGGGAGGAATGAGCAGTTCTTC. Protein: CASSPGTSGTPWGRNEQFF.

In this sample, this clone turned up once. The J gene is TRBJ2-7, the V gene TRBV14; 9 bases are shared with TRBD2. J was trimmed by 4 bases and V by 4 bases; bases with no gene match: 2. Per the germline V gene, CDR1 is SGHDN and CDR2 is FVKESK. This CDR3 comprises 13 residues. The CDR3 is CASSPGLAYEQYF. CDR3 nucleotides: TGTGCCAGCAGCCCTGGACTAGCGTACGAGCAGTACTTC.

The J gene is TRBJ2-7, the V gene TRBV3-1 (or the pseudogene TRBV3-2); tentatively, D is TRBD2 (6 bases). CDR3 size: 13 residues. Germline loops: CDR1 LGHDT, CDR2 YNNKEL (reference sequence). The V end lost 8 bases, the J end lost 6 bases, and 17 bases lay between the germline ends. The CDR3 protein is CASSFFRGTEQYF. CDR3 bases: TGTGCCAGCTCCTTCTTCCGGGGGACCGAGCAGTACTTC.

The chain joins TRBV6-9 to TRBJ2-1; D might be TRBD1 (6 bases). Germline values: CDR1 MNHGY, CDR2 SVAAGI. The CDR3 runs 16 residues. The V gene lost 6 bases and the J gene lost 0 bases, with 15 bases spanning the gap. The CDR3 nucleotides read TGTGCCAGCAGAATACAGGGACCGAACTCCTACAATGAGCAGTTCTTC. Its protein is CASRIQGPNSYNEQFF.

This sequence joins TRBV3-1 (or the pseudogene TRBV3-2) and TRBJ2-4; D may be TRBD2 (5 bases). V dropped 5 bases and J dropped 7 bases, with 15 bases sitting between them. The CDR3 is 14 amino acids. Germline V gene sequence: CDR1 LGHDT, CDR2 YNNKEL (reference sequence). The CDR3 region has the DNA TGTGCCAGCAGCTCGAACCCGTCGGGGAACATTCAGTACTTC. Amino acid sequence: CASSSNPSGNIQYF.

This clone appeared a few times. This rearrangement joins TRBV9 to TRBJ2-5; 11 nucleotides line up with TRBD2. V was clipped by 4 bases and J by 0 bases; unmatched bases: 8. The CDR3 has 17 residues. The germline gives CDR1 SGDLS, CDR2 YYNGEE. In DNA form, the CDR3 reads TGTGCCAGCAGCAATAATCCGGGACTAGCGGACCAAGAGACCCAGTACTTC. Amino acids: CASSNNPGLADQETQYF.

J is TRBJ2-3 and V is TRBV29-1; D uncertain. The CDR3 totals 15 residues. V was trimmed by 3 bases and J by 0 bases, leaving 13 bases between them. Germline CDR1 reads SQVTM; CDR2 reads ANQGSEA. CDR3 coding DNA: TGCAGCGTTGACGCCCGCCAGTCTAGCACAGATACGCAGTATTTT. Its protein product is CSVDARQSSTDTQYF.

The V gene is TRBV11-2, the J gene TRBJ2-1; perhaps TRBD2 as D (5 bases). The germline V and J ends were trimmed by 5 bases and 6 bases, with 11 bases remaining between them. Germline values: CDR1 SGHAT, CDR2 FQNNGV. The CDR3 length is 13 residues. CDR3 bases: TGTGCCAGCAGCACCCGGGGAGTCAATGAGCAGTTCTTC. Translating it yields CASSTRGVNEQFF.

V usage is TRBV5-1 and J usage is TRBJ2-3, with D unclear. The germline CDR1 and CDR2 sequences are SGHRS and YFSETQ. The V end lost 0 bases, the J end lost 4 bases, and 12 bases lay between the germline ends. The CDR3 has 15 amino acids. CDR3 sequence reads: CASSLGGSRADTQYF. CDR3 DNA sequence: TGCGCCAGCAGCTTGGGAGGATCTCGGGCAGATACGCAGTATTTT.

The V and J genes are TRBV5-1 and TRBJ2-2, with 9 bases that match TRBD2. Germline CDR1 reads SGHRS; CDR2 reads YFSETQ. The junction had 2 bases not matched to a gene; V was cut back by 2 bases and J by 3 bases. This CDR3 region has 15 residues. CDR3 coding DNA: TGCGCCAGCAGCTTAAGCGGGGGGTACACCGGGGAGCTGTTTTTT. Its translation: CASSLSGGYTGELFF.

The rearrangement links TRBV7-2 to TRBJ2-2; 8 bases align to TRBD2. V was clipped by 5 bases and J by 0 bases; unmatched bases: 11. There are 18 residues in the CDR3. Germline V CDR1 and CDR2: SGHTA, FQGNSA. CDR3 in DNA: TGTGCCAGCAGCCCTACCGGGGGGGGCGCTTCGAACACCGGGGAGCTGTTTTTT. Amino acid sequence: CASSPTGGGASNTGELFF.

The chain joins TRBV29-1 to TRBJ2-1; 14 positions agree with TRBD2. The trim removed 3 bases at V and 6 bases at J, leaving 10 bases unmatched. The CDR3 is 17 residues long. Germline CDR1 and CDR2: SQVTM and ANQGSEA. The CDR3 coding sequence is TGCAGCGTTGATAGACTAGCGGGAGGGCCCAGGCGCAATGAGCAGTTCTTC. This sequence encodes CSVDRLAGGPRRNEQFF.

The chain is built from TRBV28 and TRBJ2-1; the D gene is possibly TRBD1 (5 bases). Germline values: CDR1 MDHEN, CDR2 SYDVKM. The germline V and J ends were trimmed by 5 bases and 4 bases, with 18 bases remaining between them. The length of the CDR3 is 16 residues. CDR3 nucleotide sequence: TGTGCCAGCAGTCCAAAAGGGGCGAGGATTTACAATGAGCAGTTCTTC. As protein: CASSPKGARIYNEQFF.

In its sample, this clone was seen once. The V gene is TRBV5-1, the J gene TRBJ2-5; D gene uncertain. Trimming took 1 base from V and 2 from J, leaving 6 bases between them. Per germline, CDR1 SGHRS and CDR2 YFSETQ. The CDR3 is made up of 13 amino acids. CDR3 residues: CASSLPPQETQYF. DNA for the CDR3: TGCGCCAGCAGCTTGCCCCCTCAAGAGACCCAGTACTTC. The variable domain in full, completed from reference TRBV5-1 and TRBJ2-5, reads KAGVTQTPRYLIKTRGQQVTLSCSPISGHRSVSWYQQTPGQGLQFLFEYFSETQRNKGNFPGRFSGRQFSNSRSEMNVSTLELGDSALYLCASSLPPQETQYFGPGTRLLVL.

The rearrangement joins TRBV7-8 to TRBJ2-5, with 10 bases identical to TRBD2. V lost 7 bases, J lost 2 bases, and 10 bases stayed unmatched. Germline CDR1 and CDR2: SGHVS and FQNEAQ. The CDR3 consists of 16 residues. The CDR3 DNA follows: TGTGCCAGCACGTGGGGAAGCGGGAGGGTACAAGAGACCCAGTACTTC. This gives the protein CASTWGSGRVQETQYF.

The J gene is TRBJ2-7, the V gene TRBV28, with 13 bases fitting TRBD2. Trimming took 3 bases from V and 6 from J; bases not matched to a gene: 5. Germline V gene sequence: CDR1 MDHEN, CDR2 SYDVKM. The CDR3 covers 15 residues. CDR3 nucleotides: TGTGCCAGCAGTTTGACTAGCGGGAGGTGGGGCGAGCAGTACTTC. Translating it yields CASSLTSGRWGEQYF.

The V gene is TRBV28, the J gene TRBJ1-5, with 10 bases identical to TRBD1. V shed 7 bases, J shed 4 bases, and the junction held 13 bases outside the gene matches. Germline CDR1 reads MDHEN; CDR2 reads SYDVKM. The CDR3 is 17 residues long. This chain's CDR3 is CASIVGTGVEWNQPQHF. The DNA of the CDR3 is TGTGCCAGCATTGTGGGGACAGGGGTCGAGTGGAATCAGCCCCAGCATTTT.

V is TRBV13 and J is TRBJ2-1; 8 positions agree with TRBD2. Trimming cost V 5 bases and J 8 bases; bases outside gene matches: 5. There are 13 residues in the CDR3. The germline gives CDR1 PRHDT, CDR2 FYEKMQ (reference sequence). The CDR3 DNA is TGTGCCAGCAGCCTGCCGGGGGGGGATGAGCAGTTCTTC. This translates into CASSLPGGDEQFF.

This chain links TRBV5-1 with TRBJ2-7, with D possibly TRBD1 on 5 matching bases. Germline CDR1 reads SGHRS; CDR2 reads YFSETQ. V gave up 6 bases and J gave up 7 bases, with 20 bases separating them. The CDR3 runs 14 residues. CDR3 sequence reads: CASKSRQGGFEQYF. CDR3 coding DNA: TGCGCCAGCAAGTCTCGGCAGGGTGGATTTGAGCAGTACTTC. The entire variable domain, with the rest obtained from reference TRBV5-1 and TRBJ2-7, is as follows: KAGVTQTPRYLIKTRGQQVTLSCSPISGHRSVSWYQQTPGQGLQFLFEYFSETQRNKGNFPGRFSGRQFSNSRSEMNVSTLELGDSALYLCASKSRQGGFEQYFGPGTRLTVT.

This sequence joins TRBV19 and TRBJ1-1; possible D gene TRBD1, 6 bases. Trimming pared 1 base from V and 3 bases from J, leaving 18 bases between. Germline CDR1 is LNHDA and CDR2 is SQIVND (reference sequence). CDR3 length: 17 amino acids. In DNA, the CDR3 is TGTGCCAGTAGTATAGGGCTTCAGGGGAGCGTCCACACTGAAGCTTTCTTT. Amino acids: CASSIGLQGSVHTEAFF.